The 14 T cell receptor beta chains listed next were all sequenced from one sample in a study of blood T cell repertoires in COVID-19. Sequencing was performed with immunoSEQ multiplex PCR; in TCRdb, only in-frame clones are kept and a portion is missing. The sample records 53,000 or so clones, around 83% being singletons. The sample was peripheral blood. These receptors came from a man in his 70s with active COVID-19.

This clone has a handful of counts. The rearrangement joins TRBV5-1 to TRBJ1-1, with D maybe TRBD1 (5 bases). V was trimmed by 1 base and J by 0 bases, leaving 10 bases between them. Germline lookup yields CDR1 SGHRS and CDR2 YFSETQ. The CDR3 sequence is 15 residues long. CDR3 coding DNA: TGCGCCAGCAGCTTGCGGCCGGACATGAACACTGAAGCTTTCTTT. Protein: CASSLRPDMNTEAFF. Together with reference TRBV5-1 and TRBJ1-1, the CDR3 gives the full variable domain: KAGVTQTPRYLIKTRGQQVTLSCSPISGHRSVSWYQQTPGQGLQFLFEYFSETQRNKGNFPGRFSGRQFSNSRSEMNVSTLELGDSALYLCASSLRPDMNTEAFFGQGTRLTVV.

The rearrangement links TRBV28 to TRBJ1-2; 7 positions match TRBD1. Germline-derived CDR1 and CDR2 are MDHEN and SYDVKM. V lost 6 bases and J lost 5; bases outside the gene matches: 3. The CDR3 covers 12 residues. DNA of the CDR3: TGTGCCAGCAGGCCAGGGGGTTATGGCTACACCTTC. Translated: CASRPGGYGYTF.

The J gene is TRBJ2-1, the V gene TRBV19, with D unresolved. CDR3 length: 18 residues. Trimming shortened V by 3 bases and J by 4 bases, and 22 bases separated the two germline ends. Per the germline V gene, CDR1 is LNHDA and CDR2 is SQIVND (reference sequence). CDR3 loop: CASSMTSHPILRYNEQFF. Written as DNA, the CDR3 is TGTGCCAGTAGTATGACTTCGCACCCCATCTTACGTTACAATGAGCAGTTCTTC.

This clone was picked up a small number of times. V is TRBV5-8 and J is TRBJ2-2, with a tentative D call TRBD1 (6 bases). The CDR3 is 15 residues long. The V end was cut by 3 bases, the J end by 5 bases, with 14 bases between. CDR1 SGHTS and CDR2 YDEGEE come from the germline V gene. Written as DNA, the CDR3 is TGTGCCAGCAGCTCAGGGGATAGAGTGACCGGGGAGCTGTTTTTT. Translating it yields CASSSGDRVTGELFF.

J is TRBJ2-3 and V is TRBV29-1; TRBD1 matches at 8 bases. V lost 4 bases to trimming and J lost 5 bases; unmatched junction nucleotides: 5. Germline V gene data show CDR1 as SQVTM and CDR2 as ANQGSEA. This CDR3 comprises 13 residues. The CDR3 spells CSVVAGGKDTQYF. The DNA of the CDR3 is TGCAGCGTTGTGGCAGGGGGCAAAGATACGCAGTATTTT.

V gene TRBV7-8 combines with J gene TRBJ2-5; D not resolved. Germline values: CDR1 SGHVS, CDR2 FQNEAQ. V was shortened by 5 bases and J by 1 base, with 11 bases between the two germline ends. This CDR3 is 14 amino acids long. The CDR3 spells CASSPRRSQETQYF. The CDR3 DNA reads TGTGCCAGCAGCCCCCGGCGGTCCCAAGAGACCCAGTACTTC.

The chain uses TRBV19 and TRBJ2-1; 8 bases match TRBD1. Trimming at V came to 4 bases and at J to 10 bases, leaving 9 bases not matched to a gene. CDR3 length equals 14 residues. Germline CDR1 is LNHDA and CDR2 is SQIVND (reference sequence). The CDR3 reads CASSRTGTFGEQFF. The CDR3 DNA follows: TGTGCCAGTAGTAGGACAGGGACTTTTGGGGAGCAGTTCTTC.

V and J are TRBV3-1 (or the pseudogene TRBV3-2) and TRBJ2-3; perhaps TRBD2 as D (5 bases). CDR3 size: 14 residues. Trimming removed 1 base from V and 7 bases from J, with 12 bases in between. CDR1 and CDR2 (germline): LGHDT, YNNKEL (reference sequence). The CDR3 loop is CASSQGNDGNTQYF. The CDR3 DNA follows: TGTGCCAGCAGCCAAGGAAATGACGGGAATACGCAGTATTTT.

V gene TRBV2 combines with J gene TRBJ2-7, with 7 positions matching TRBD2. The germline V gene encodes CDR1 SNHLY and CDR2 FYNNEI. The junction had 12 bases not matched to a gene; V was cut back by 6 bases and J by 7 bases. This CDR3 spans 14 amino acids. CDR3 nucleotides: TGTGCCAGCAGGTATCAGCGGGGCGGCACGGAGCAGTACTTC. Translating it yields CASRYQRGGTEQYF.

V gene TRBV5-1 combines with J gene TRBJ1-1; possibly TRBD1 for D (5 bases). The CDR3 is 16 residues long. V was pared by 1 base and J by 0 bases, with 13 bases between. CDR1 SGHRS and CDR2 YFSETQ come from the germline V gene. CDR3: CASSLRGGTVNTEAFF. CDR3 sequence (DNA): TGCGCCAGCAGCTTGCGGGGCGGGACGGTGAACACTGAAGCTTTCTTT.

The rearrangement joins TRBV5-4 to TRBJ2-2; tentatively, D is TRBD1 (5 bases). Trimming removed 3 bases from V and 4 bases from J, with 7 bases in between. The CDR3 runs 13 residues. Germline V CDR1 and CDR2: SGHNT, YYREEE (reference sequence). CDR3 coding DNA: TGTGCCAGCAGCTCGACAGTCACCGGGGAGCTGTTTTTT. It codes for CASSSTVTGELFF.

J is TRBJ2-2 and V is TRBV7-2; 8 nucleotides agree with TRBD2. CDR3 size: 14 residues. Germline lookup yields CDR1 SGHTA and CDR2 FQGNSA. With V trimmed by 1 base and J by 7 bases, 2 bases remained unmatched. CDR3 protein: CASSLERGSGELFF. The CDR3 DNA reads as TGTGCCAGCAGCTTAGAGCGGGGGAGCGGGGAGCTGTTTTTT.

The CDR3 here is CASSLGLAGPPGTGELFF. The CDR3 DNA is TGCGCCAGCAGCTTGGGGCTAGCGGGGCCCCCGGGGACCGGGGAGCTGTTTTTT. V usage is TRBV5-1 and J usage is TRBJ2-2; TRBD2 matches 9 bases. The CDR3 consists of 18 residues. With V trimmed by 0 bases and J by 5 bases, 11 bases remained unmatched. CDR1 is SGHRS, CDR2 YFSETQ, per germline.

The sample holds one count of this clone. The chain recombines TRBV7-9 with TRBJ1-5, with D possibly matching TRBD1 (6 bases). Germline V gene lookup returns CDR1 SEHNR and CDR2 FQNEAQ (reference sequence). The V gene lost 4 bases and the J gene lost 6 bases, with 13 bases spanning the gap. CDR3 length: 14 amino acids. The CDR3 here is CASSYTGIGQPQHF. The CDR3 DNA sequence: TGTGCCAGCAGCTATACAGGGATCGGTCAGCCCCAGCATTTT.